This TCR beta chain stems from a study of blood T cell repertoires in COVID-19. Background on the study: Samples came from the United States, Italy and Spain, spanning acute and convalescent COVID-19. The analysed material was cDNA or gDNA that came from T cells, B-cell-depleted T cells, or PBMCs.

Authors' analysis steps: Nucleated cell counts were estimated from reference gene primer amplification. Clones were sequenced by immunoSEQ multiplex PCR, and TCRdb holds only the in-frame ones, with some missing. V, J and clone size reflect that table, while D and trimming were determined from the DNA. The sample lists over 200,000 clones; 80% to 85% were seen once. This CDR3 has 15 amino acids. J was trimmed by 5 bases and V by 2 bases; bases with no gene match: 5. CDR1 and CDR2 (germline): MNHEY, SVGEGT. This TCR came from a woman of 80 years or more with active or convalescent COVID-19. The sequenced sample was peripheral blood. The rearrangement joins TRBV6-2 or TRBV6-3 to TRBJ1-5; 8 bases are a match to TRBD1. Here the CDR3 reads CASSYDRGIYQPQHF. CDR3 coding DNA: TGTGCCAGCAGTTACGACAGGGGAATCTATCAGCCCCAGCATTTT.